This T cell receptor beta chain was recorded in a study of T cells in Graves' hyperthyroidism and ophthalmopathy. Using RNA transcripts as the source, TCR beta CDR3 regions were amplified. First-round RT-PCR targeting the TCR CDR3 was performed with the HTBI primer set. TCRdb re-derived calls from the multiplex PCR reads in MiXCR, one entry per CDR3 protein. Among around 50,000 distinct CDR3 sequences listed, 48% were seen once. Each ophthalmopathy patient scored at least 3 on the Clinical Activity Score and at least 4 on NOSPECS grade, with duration under 3 months. V was clipped by 0 bases and J by 3 bases; unmatched bases: 4. Germline CDR1 reads MNHEY; CDR2 reads SVGAGI. The CDR3 length is 16 residues.

This chain links TRBV6-5 with TRBJ1-3, with TRBD1 matching 8 bases. The sequenced sample consisted of blood. This receptor was identified in a woman aged 45-60 years with Graves' ophthalmopathy. The CDR3 DNA sequence: TGTGCCAGCAGTTACTCAGGACAGGGAGATGGAAACACCATATATTTT. This encodes CASSYSGQGDGNTIYF.